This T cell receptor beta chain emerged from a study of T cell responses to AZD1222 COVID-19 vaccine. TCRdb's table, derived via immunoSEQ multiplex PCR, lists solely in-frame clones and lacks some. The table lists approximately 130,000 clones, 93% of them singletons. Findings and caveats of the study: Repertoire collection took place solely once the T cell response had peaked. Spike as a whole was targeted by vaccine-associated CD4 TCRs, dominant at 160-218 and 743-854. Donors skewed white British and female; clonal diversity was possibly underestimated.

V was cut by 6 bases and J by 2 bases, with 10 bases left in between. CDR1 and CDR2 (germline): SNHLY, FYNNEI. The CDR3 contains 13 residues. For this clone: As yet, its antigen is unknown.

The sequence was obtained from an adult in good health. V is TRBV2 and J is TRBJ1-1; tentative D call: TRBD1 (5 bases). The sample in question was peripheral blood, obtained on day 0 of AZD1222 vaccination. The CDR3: CASSRDPNTEAFF. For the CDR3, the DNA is TGTGCCAGCAGCCGGGACCCAAACACTGAAGCTTTCTTT.